The 24 T cell receptor beta chains below come from one sample, sequenced in a study of blood T cell repertoires in COVID-19 (dated by TCRdb to about 2020). The library was prepared using the immunoSEQ multiplex PCR assay. Here the immuneACCESS table is served through TCRdb, limited to in-frame sequences with V and J called. Missing clones are a known gap in these copies; in checked studies unresolved V genes cover under half, and the rest lacks a known reason. This sample is represented by 350,000 or so clones; approximately 89% of them were singletons. The ten largest clones add up to less than 5% of the sample. The sequenced sample consisted of peripheral blood. The receptors were sampled from an older woman with COVID-19, enrolled during active disease.

J is TRBJ2-7 and V is TRBV5-1, with D possibly matching TRBD1 (6 bases). The CDR3 loop spans 14 amino acids. Trimming cost V 1 base and J 2 bases, with 10 bases left between them. Germline CDR1 is SGHRS and CDR2 is YFSETQ. CDR3 nucleotides: TGCGCCAGCAGCTTGACAGGGCAGGCCTACGAGCAGTACTTC. This codes for CASSLTGQAYEQYF.

The chain joins TRBV7-8 to TRBJ2-5; 8 bases align to TRBD2. The CDR3 is 15 residues long. The germline V gene has CDR1 SGHVS and CDR2 FQNEAQ. V lost 3 bases, J lost 9 bases, and 12 bases stayed unmatched. The CDR3: CASSFPLAGGGAQYF. DNA of the CDR3: TGTGCCAGCAGCTTCCCGCTAGCGGGTGGTGGGGCCCAGTACTTC.

The chain carries TRBV5-6 and TRBJ2-7; 8 bases are shared with TRBD1. The CDR3 consists of 15 residues. After removal of 0 bases from V and 6 bases from J, the junction contained 8 bases not matched to a gene. Germline V CDR1 and CDR2: SGHDT, YYEEEE. DNA for the CDR3: TGTGCCAGCAGCTTGGGGTTGGGCAGGGGGCGCGAGCAGTACTTC. Translation: CASSLGLGRGREQYF.

The chain is built from TRBV19 and TRBJ1-2; no reliable D call. V gave up 8 bases and J gave up 7 bases, with 20 bases separating them. The CDR3 has 14 residues. Germline lookup yields CDR1 LNHDA and CDR2 SQIVND (reference sequence). The CDR3 here is CASRWTGSGVGYTF. In DNA form, the CDR3 reads TGTGCCAGTCGCTGGACCGGGAGTGGGGTTGGCTACACCTTC.

The chain combines TRBV9 with TRBJ1-2; 9 nucleotides line up with TRBD1. V shed 2 bases and J 3 bases; nucleotides not matched to a gene: 8. The CDR3 covers 16 residues. The germline V gene has CDR1 SGDLS and CDR2 YYNGEE. The CDR3 nucleotides read TGTGCCAGCAGCGTCCGCGGGGACAGGGTACACTATGGCTACACCTTC. As protein: CASSVRGDRVHYGYTF.

The chain recombines TRBV19 with TRBJ2-3, with TRBD2 identical over 9 bases. CDR3 length equals 14 residues. Trimming removed 7 bases from V and 1 base from J; junction bases left unmatched: 3. Germline values: CDR1 LNHDA, CDR2 SQIVND (reference sequence). For the CDR3, the DNA is TGTGCCAGTAACCCTAGCGGGGGCACAGATACGCAGTATTTT. It specifies CASNPSGGTDTQYF.

The J gene is TRBJ2-1, the V gene TRBV7-9; 11 bases are shared with TRBD2. After removal of 5 bases from V and 8 bases from J, the junction contained 8 bases not matched to a gene. CDR3 length: 15 residues. From germline, CDR1 is SEHNR and CDR2 FQNEAQ (reference sequence). CDR3 DNA sequence: TGTGCCAGCAGCCTGCTAGCGGGGGGCGCAGATGAGCAGTTCTTC. It encodes CASSLLAGGADEQFF.

CDR3: CASSLYTDTQYF. CDR3 DNA: TGTGCCAGCAGCTTGTACACAGATACGCAGTATTTT. J is TRBJ2-3 and V is TRBV7-2, with unresolved D. CDR1 is SGHTA, CDR2 FQGNSA, per germline. V lost 3 bases and J lost 2, with 3 bases in between. The CDR3 consists of 12 residues.

This sequence joins TRBV11-2 and TRBJ1-1; D gene ambiguous. Trimming took off 1 base at V and 5 bases at J, with 5 bases between the two ends. This CDR3 comprises 12 residues. Germline CDR1 reads SGHAT; CDR2 reads FQNNGV. This CDR3 is CASSLGATEAFF. CDR3 nucleotides: TGTGCCAGCAGCTTAGGGGCAACTGAAGCTTTCTTT.

The rearrangement links TRBV9 to TRBJ2-1, with 11 bases aligning to TRBD2. V gave up 6 bases and J gave up 4 bases; unmatched junction bases: 6. Looked up from germline, CDR1 is SGDLS and CDR2 is YYNGEE. There are 15 residues in the CDR3. CDR3 region: CASTPTSGVYNEQFF. CDR3 DNA: TGTGCCAGCACACCGACTAGCGGGGTGTACAATGAGCAGTTCTTC.

The V and J genes are TRBV3-1 (or the pseudogene TRBV3-2) and TRBJ2-5, with a weak D call TRBD2 (6 bases). CDR3 length: 16 amino acids. Germline assignment: CDR1 LGHDT and CDR2 YNNKEL (reference sequence). The germline V and J ends were trimmed by 4 bases and 5 bases, with 20 bases remaining between them. The CDR3 loop is CASSPVPVPGGETQYF. CDR3 bases: TGTGCCAGCAGCCCGGTTCCCGTCCCTGGAGGGGAGACCCAGTACTTC.

J is TRBJ2-1 and V is TRBV5-1; 8 nucleotides align to TRBD1. CDR1 and CDR2 from the germline V gene are SGHRS and YFSETQ. The junction had 5 bases not matched to a gene; V was cut back by 0 bases and J by 6 bases. This CDR3 spans 15 amino acids. CDR3 in amino acids: CASSLERTGRNEQFF. In nucleotides, the CDR3 is TGCGCCAGCAGCTTGGAACGGACAGGGCGCAATGAGCAGTTCTTC. The full variable domain, completed using reference TRBV5-1 and TRBJ2-1, is KAGVTQTPRYLIKTRGQQVTLSCSPISGHRSVSWYQQTPGQGLQFLFEYFSETQRNKGNFPGRFSGRQFSNSRSEMNVSTLELGDSALYLCASSLERTGRNEQFFGPGTRLTVL.

This clone appeared a single time. The chain recombines TRBV6-5 with TRBJ2-7, with a tentative D call TRBD2 (6 bases). Germline loops: CDR1 MNHEY, CDR2 SVGAGI. CDR3 size: 13 residues. V lost 0 bases to trimming and J lost 4 bases, with 7 bases between them. Here the CDR3 DNA reads TGTGCCAGCAGTTACTCGCGGGATTACGAGCAGTACTTC. It encodes CASSYSRDYEQYF.

This clone has only one observation. The V gene is TRBV19, the J gene TRBJ2-5; 7 nucleotides match TRBD2. Germline V gene lookup returns CDR1 LNHDA and CDR2 SQIVND (reference sequence). Unmatched junction bases numbered 11, after V lost 2 bases and J lost 5 bases. The CDR3 is 16 residues long. This CDR3 reads CASSISWRRGIETQYF. The CDR3 coding sequence is TGTGCCAGTAGTATAAGCTGGAGGCGGGGGATTGAGACCCAGTACTTC.

CDR3 in amino acids: CASSPMDRPNYGYTF. The CDR3 region has the DNA TGTGCCAGCTCACCTATGGACAGGCCTAACTATGGCTACACCTTC. The rearrangement links TRBV18 to TRBJ1-2; TRBD1 aligns across 7 bases. Germline V CDR1 and CDR2: KGHSH, LQKENI. J lost 0 bases, V lost 3 bases, and 4 bases had no gene match. The CDR3 covers 15 residues. Supplemented by reference TRBV18 and TRBJ1-2, the full variable domain reads NAGVMQNPRHLVRRRGQEARLRCSPMKGHSHVYWYRQLPEEGLKFMVYLQKENIIDESGMPKERFSAEFPKEGPSILRIQQVVRGDSAAYFCASSPMDRPNYGYTFGSGTRLTVV.

The rearrangement links TRBV6-1 to TRBJ1-6; 10 bases agree with TRBD1. The V and J ends lost 3 bases and 9 bases, in that order; junction bases with no gene match: 5. This CDR3 has 15 residues. CDR1 MNHNS and CDR2 SASEGT come from the germline V gene. CDR3 DNA sequence: TGTGCCAGCAGTGATAGGGGGACAGGGGTTTCACCCCTCCACTTT. The encoded protein is CASSDRGTGVSPLHF.

This clone was observed a handful of times. The rearrangement uses TRBV7-2 and TRBJ2-7; 10 nucleotides agree with TRBD2. This CDR3 spans 16 amino acids. Germline values: CDR1 SGHTA, CDR2 FQGNSA. V shed 1 base, J shed 2 bases, and the junction held 5 bases outside the gene matches. The CDR3 DNA follows: TGTGCCAGCAGCTTAGGTGGTAGCGGGGGGACCTACGAGCAGTACTTC. Translation gives CASSLGGSGGTYEQYF.

The chain carries TRBV7-9 and TRBJ2-5; possible D gene TRBD2, 5 bases. Trimming took off 5 bases at V and 5 bases at J, with 24 bases between the two ends. The CDR3 has 17 amino acids. Germline V gives CDR1 SEHNR, CDR2 FQNEAQ (reference sequence). CDR3 residues: CASSPEKVGGARETQYF. Here the CDR3 DNA reads TGTGCCAGCAGCCCCGAAAAAGTAGGAGGAGCCAGGGAGACCCAGTACTTC.

This clone was picked up a small number of times. The chain has TRBV19 and TRBJ1-5; 8 nucleotides line up with TRBD1. The CDR3 runs to 14 residues. Germline CDR1 LNHDA, CDR2 SQIVND (reference sequence). The CDR3: CGTSQGGWGQPQHF. CDR3 bases: TGTGGCACATCACAGGGGGGATGGGGACAGCCCCAGCATTTT.

This chain uses TRBV5-1 with TRBJ2-7, with TRBD1 matching 11 bases. CDR3 length: 15 residues. CDR1 and CDR2 (germline): SGHRS, YFSETQ. Trimming at V came to 3 bases and at J to 1 base, leaving 3 bases not matched to a gene. This chain's CDR3 is CASSWGQGGSYEQYF. The CDR3 DNA reads TGCGCCAGCAGCTGGGGACAGGGGGGATCCTACGAGCAGTACTTC.

This chain joins TRBV10-3 and TRBJ1-3, with a tentative D call TRBD1 (6 bases). The CDR3 length is 14 residues. CDR1 ENHRY and CDR2 SYGVKD come from the germline V gene. V lost 6 bases and J 1 base, leaving 10 bases between the germline ends. Written as DNA, the CDR3 is TGTGCCATCAGCGGAACAGGGTCTGGAAACACCATATATTTT. Its translation: CAISGTGSGNTIYF.

This clone showed up many times. The V and J genes are TRBV7-3 and TRBJ2-1; tentatively, D is TRBD1 (5 bases). Trimming shortened V by 5 bases and J by 9 bases, and 20 bases separated the two germline ends. Germline V gene sequence: CDR1 SGHTA, CDR2 FQGTGA. This CDR3 has 15 residues. CDR3 protein: CASSPRSGIGAEQFF. In nucleotides, the CDR3 is TGTGCCAGCAGCCCACGTTCTGGCATAGGGGCTGAGCAGTTCTTC.

The rearrangement links TRBV4-1 to TRBJ2-7; weak D call: TRBD1 (5 bases). Germline V gene sequence: CDR1 MGHRA, CDR2 YSYEKL. Trimming took 0 bases from V and 2 from J, leaving 11 bases between them. The CDR3 length is 15 residues. CDR3 nucleotide sequence: TGCGCCAGCAGCCAAGAAGACAGTTTTACCTACGAGCAGTACTTC. As protein: CASSQEDSFTYEQYF.

The chain has TRBV3-1 (or the pseudogene TRBV3-2) and TRBJ2-5; TRBD2 matches 14 bases. CDR1 is LGHDT, CDR2 YNNKEL, per germline (reference sequence). The CDR3 has 16 amino acids. V shed 5 bases and J 2 bases; nucleotides not matched to a gene: 4. Here the CDR3 reads CASSRGLAGAQETQYF. In nucleotides, the CDR3 is TGTGCCAGCAGCAGGGGACTAGCGGGGGCTCAAGAGACCCAGTACTTC.